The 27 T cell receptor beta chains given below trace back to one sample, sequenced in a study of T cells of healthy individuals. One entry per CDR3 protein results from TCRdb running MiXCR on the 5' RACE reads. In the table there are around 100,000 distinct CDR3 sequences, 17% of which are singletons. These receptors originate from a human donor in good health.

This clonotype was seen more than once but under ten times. The CDR3 sequence is CASSLASGGLNEQFF. The CDR3 nucleotides read TGTGCCAGCAGCTTAGCTAGCGGGGGGCTAAATGAGCAGTTCTTC. This chain links TRBV7-2 with TRBJ2-1, with TRBD2 identical over 10 bases. Germline trimming cut 0 bases from V and 7 bases from J; bases unmatched to any gene: 3. The CDR3 covers 15 residues. Germline V CDR1 and CDR2: SGHTA, FQGNSA.

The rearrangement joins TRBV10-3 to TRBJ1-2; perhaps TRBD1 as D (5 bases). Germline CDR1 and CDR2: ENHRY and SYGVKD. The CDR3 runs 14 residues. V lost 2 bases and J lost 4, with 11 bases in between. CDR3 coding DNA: TGTGCCATCAGTGAGGGTCAGGGCGGCTATGGCTACACCTTC. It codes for CAISEGQGGYGYTF.

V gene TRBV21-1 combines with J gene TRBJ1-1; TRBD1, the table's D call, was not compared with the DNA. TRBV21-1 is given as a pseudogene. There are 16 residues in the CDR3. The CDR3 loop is CASSIQGASPNTEAFF. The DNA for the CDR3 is TGTGCCAGCAGCATACAGGGGGCCTCCCCGAACACTGAAGCTTTCTTT.

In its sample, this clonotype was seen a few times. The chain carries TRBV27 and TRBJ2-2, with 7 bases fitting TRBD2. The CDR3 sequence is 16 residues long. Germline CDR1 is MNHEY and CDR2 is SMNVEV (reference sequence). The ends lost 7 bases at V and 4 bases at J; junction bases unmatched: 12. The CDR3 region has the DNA TGTGCCAGCAACTTCTTTCGACTAGCCGGCACCGGGGAGCTGTTTTTT. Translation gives CASNFFRLAGTGELFF.

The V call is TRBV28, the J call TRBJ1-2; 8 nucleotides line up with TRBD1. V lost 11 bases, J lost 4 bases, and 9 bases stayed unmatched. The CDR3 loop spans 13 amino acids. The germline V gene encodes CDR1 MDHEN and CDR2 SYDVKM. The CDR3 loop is CAGRQGRSYGYTF. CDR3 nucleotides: TGTGCCGGAAGACAGGGGCGAAGCTATGGCTACACCTTC.

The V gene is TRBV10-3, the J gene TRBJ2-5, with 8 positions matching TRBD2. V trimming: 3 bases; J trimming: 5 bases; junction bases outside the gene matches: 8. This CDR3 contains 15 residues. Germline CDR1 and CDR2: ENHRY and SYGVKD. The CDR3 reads CAISDWIAGSETQYF. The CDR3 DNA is TGTGCCATCAGTGACTGGATAGCGGGATCTGAGACCCAGTACTTC.

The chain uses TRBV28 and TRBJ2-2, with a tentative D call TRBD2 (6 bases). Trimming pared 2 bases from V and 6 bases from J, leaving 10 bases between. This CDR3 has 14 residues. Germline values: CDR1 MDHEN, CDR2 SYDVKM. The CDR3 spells CASSLAGLSGELFF. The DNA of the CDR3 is TGTGCCAGCAGTTTAGCGGGATTATCCGGGGAGCTGTTTTTT.

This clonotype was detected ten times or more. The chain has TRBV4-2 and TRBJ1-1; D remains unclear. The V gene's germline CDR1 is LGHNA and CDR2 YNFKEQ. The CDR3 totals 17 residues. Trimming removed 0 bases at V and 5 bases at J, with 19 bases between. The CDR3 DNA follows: TGTGCCAGCAGCCAAGATGGTCGGGCCGAAAGCAGTACTGAAGCTTTCTTT. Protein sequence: CASSQDGRAESSTEAFF.

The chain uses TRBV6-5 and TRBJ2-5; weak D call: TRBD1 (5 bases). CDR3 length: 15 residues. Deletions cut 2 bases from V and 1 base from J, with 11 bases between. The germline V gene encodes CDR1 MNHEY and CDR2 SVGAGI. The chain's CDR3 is CASSYGVQGQETQYF. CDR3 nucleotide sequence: TGTGCCAGCAGTTACGGTGTTCAGGGCCAAGAGACCCAGTACTTC.

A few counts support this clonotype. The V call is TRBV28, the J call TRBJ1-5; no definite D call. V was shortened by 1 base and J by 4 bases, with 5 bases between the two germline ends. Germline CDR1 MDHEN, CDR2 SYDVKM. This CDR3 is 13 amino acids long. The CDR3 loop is CASSLSENQPQHF. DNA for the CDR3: TGTGCCAGCAGTTTATCGGAGAATCAGCCCCAGCATTTT.

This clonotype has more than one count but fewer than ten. The CDR3 bases are TGCGCCAGCAGCCAGATCGGGACAAGGGGCTACGAGCAGTACTTC. Protein sequence: CASSQIGTRGYEQYF. The chain has TRBV4-3 and TRBJ2-7; tentative D call: TRBD1 (6 bases). Trimming left V 3 bases short and J 3 bases short, with 15 bases between. This CDR3 region has 15 residues. Germline CDR1 LGHNA, CDR2 YSLEER.

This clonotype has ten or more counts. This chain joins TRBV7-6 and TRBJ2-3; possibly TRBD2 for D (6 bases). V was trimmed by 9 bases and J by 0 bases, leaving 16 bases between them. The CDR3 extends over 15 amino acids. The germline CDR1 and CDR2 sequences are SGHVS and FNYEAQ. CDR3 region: CASVSRDLSTDTQYF. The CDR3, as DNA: TGTGCCAGTGTCTCCCGGGACTTAAGCACAGATACGCAGTATTTT.

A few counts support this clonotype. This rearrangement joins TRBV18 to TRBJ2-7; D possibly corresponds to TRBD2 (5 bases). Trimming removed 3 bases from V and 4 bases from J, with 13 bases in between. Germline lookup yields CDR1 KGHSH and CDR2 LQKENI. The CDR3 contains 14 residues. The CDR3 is CASSPPGLSYEQYF. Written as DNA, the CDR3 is TGTGCCAGCTCACCCCCTGGACTTTCATACGAGCAGTACTTC.

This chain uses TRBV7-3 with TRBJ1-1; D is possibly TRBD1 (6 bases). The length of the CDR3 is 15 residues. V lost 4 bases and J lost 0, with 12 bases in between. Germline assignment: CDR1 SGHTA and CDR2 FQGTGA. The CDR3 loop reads CASSSYRVMNTEAFF. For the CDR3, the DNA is TGTGCCAGCAGCTCTTACAGGGTTATGAACACTGAAGCTTTCTTT.

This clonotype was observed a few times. The CDR3 DNA sequence: TGTGCCAGCAGCTTACAGAGCATCAGCTATGGCTACACCTTC. The encoded protein is CASSLQSISYGYTF. The chain carries TRBV7-9 and TRBJ1-2, with D uncertain. The V gene's germline CDR1 is SEHNR and CDR2 FQNEAQ (reference sequence). V lost 2 bases and J lost 4, with 11 bases in between. The CDR3 spans 14 residues.

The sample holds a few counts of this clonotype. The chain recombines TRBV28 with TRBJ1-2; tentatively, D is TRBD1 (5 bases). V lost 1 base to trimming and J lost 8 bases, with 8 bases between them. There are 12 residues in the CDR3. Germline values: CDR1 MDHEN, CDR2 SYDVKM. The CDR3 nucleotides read TGTGCCAGCAGTTTATCAGGGAGAGGCTACACCTTC. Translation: CASSLSGRGYTF.

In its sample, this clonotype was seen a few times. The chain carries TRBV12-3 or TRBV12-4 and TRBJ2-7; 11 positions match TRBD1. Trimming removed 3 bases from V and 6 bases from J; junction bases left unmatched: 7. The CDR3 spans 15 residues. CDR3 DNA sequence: TGTGCCAGCAGTTTGTCCGGGACAGGGGGTAGCGAGCAGTACTTC. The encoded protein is CASSLSGTGGSEQYF.

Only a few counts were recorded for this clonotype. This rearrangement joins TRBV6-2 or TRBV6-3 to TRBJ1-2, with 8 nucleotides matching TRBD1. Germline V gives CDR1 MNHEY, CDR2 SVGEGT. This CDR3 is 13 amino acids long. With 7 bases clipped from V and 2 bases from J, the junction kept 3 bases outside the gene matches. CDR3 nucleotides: TGTGCCAGCAACAGGGGGGCCAACTATGGCTACACCTTC. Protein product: CASNRGANYGYTF.

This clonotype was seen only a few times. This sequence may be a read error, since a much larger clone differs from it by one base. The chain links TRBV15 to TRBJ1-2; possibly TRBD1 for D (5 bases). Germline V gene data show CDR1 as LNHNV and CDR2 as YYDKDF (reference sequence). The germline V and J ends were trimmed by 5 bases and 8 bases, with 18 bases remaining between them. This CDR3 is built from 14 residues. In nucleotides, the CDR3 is TGTGCCACCAGCTCCCACAGGAGCTATCTCGGCTACACCTTC. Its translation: CATSSHRSYLGYTF.

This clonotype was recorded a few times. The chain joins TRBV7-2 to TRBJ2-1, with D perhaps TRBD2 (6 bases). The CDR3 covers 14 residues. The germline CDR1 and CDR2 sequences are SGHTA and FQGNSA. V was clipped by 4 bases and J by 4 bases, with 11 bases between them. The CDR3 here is CASSSGLSYNEQFF. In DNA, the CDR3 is TGTGCCAGCAGCTCGGGACTCTCTTACAATGAGCAGTTCTTC.

The CDR3 loop is CASSQTGSKETQYF. The DNA for the CDR3 is TGTGCCAGCAGCCAAACAGGGTCGAAAGAGACCCAGTACTTC. V usage is TRBV7-2 and J usage is TRBJ2-5; D is perhaps TRBD1 (6 bases). The CDR3 has 14 residues. Germline V lookup: CDR1 SGHTA, CDR2 FQGNSA. Trimming cost V 5 bases and J 3 bases, with 13 bases left between them.

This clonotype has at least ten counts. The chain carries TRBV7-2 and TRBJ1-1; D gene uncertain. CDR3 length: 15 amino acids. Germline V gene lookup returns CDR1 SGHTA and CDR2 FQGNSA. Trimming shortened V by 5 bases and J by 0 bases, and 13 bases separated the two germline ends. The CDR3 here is CASSPSQIMNTEAFF. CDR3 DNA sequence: TGTGCCAGCAGCCCATCGCAGATCATGAACACTGAAGCTTTCTTT.

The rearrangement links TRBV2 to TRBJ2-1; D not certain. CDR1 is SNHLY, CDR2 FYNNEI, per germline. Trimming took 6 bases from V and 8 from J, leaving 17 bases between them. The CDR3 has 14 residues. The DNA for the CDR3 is TGTGCCAGCAGCTTTCCGACCAGAGGATATGAGCAGTTCTTC. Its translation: CASSFPTRGYEQFF.

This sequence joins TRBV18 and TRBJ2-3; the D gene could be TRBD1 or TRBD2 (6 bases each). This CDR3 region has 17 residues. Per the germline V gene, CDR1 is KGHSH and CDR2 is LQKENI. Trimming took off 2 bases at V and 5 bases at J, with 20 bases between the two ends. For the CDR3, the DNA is TGTGCCAGCTCACCAACTATCGGGGGCGGTAAGCTAGATACGCAGTATTTT. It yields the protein CASSPTIGGGKLDTQYF.

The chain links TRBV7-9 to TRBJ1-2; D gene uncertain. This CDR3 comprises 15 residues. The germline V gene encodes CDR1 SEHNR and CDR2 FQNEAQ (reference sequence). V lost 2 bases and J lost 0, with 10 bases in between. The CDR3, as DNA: TGTGCCAGCAGCTTACCCGACTCAGCTAACTATGGCTACACCTTC. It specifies CASSLPDSANYGYTF.

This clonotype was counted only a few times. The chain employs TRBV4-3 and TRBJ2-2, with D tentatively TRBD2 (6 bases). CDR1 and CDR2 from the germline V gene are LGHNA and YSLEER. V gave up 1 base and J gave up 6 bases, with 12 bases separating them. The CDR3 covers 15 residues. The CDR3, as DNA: TGCGCCAGCAGCCAAGCAGAGGCGGGATCCGGGGAGCTGTTTTTT. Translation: CASSQAEAGSGELFF.

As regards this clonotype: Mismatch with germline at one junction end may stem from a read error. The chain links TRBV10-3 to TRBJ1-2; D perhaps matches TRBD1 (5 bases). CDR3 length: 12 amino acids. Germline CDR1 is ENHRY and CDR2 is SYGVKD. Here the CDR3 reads CAISEDPQRGYF. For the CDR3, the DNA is TGTGCCATCAGTGAGGACCCCCAGAGGGGCTACTTC.